Presented here are 13 T cell receptor beta chains from one specimen sequenced in a study of shared T cell receptors in the human thymus. The protocol was immunoSEQ multiplex PCR, while the TCRdb copy is restricted to in-frame clones and leaves out a portion. The repertoire consists of about 660,000 clones, with around 87% occurring once and the leading ten covering about 0.01%. The sample was also linked to a second study, of human thymus T cells.

The material sequenced was thymocytes. These receptors came from a boy in the first two years of life with a congenital heart defect.

The rearrangement links TRBV7-3 to TRBJ2-1; 8 bases agree with TRBD2. The CDR3 consists of 13 residues. With V trimmed by 3 bases and J by 7 bases, 2 bases remained unmatched. The V gene's germline CDR1 is SGHTA and CDR2 FQGTGA. The CDR3, as DNA: TGTGCCAGCAGCTTTGCGGGAGGAAATGAGCAGTTCTTC. This sequence encodes CASSFAGGNEQFF.

The gene calls are TRBV15 and TRBJ2-1; 7 bases are shared with TRBD1. The V gene end was trimmed by 5 bases and the J gene end by 0 bases; junction bases not matched to a gene: 7. The CDR3 spans 16 residues. Germline CDR1 and CDR2: LNHNV and YYDKDF (reference sequence). This CDR3 is CATSGQTGISYNEQFF. The CDR3 DNA reads TGTGCCACCAGCGGTCAGACAGGGATCTCCTACAATGAGCAGTTCTTC.

This clone appeared once. The chain links TRBV28 to TRBJ2-7; TRBD2 matches at 8 bases. The CDR3 has 14 amino acids. The trim removed 5 bases at V and 3 bases at J, leaving 6 bases unmatched. Germline CDR1 reads MDHEN; CDR2 reads SYDVKM. In DNA, the CDR3 is TGTGCCAGCAGTCCTACTAGCGGAGACTACGAGCAGTACTTC. Its protein product is CASSPTSGDYEQYF.

This clone showed up just a few times. This chain uses TRBV30 with TRBJ2-7, with a weak D call TRBD2 (6 bases). The CDR3 totals 11 residues. CDR1 GTSNPN and CDR2 SVGIG come from the germline V gene (reference sequence). V was trimmed by 3 bases and J by 3 bases, leaving 6 bases between them. CDR3 nucleotide sequence: TGTGCCTGGAGGGGGGGCTACGAGCAGTACTTC. Protein: CAWRGGYEQYF.

The chain uses TRBV6-6 and TRBJ2-7, with D perhaps TRBD2 (6 bases). The CDR3 sequence is 15 residues long. Germline V gene lookup returns CDR1 MNHNY and CDR2 SVGAGI (reference sequence). Trimming removed 2 bases at V and 2 bases at J, with 13 bases between. CDR3 sequence: CASSYGLARPYEQYF. The CDR3 DNA reads TGTGCCAGCAGTTACGGGCTAGCGAGACCCTACGAGCAGTACTTC.

This chain joins TRBV27 and TRBJ1-4; D unresolved. Trimming took 5 bases from V and 3 from J, leaving 13 bases between them. The germline CDR1 and CDR2 sequences are MNHEY and SMNVEV (reference sequence). The CDR3 runs 15 residues. This chain's CDR3 is CASSPRIVANEKLFF. CDR3 nucleotides: TGTGCCAGCAGTCCCAGGATTGTGGCTAATGAAAAACTGTTTTTT.

The chain combines TRBV19 with TRBJ2-3; 10 positions match TRBD2. This CDR3 is 14 amino acids long. With 7 bases clipped from V and 6 bases from J, the junction kept 7 bases outside the gene matches. Looked up from germline, CDR1 is LNHDA and CDR2 is SQIVND (reference sequence). The CDR3 coding sequence is TGTGCCAGTACCGACTCGGGACTAGCGGATACGCAGTATTTT. Its protein product is CASTDSGLADTQYF.

The rearrangement joins TRBV11-2 to TRBJ2-7; TRBD1 agrees at 7 bases. Trimming at V came to 5 bases and at J to 3 bases, leaving 4 bases not matched to a gene. The germline CDR1 and CDR2 sequences are SGHAT and FQNNGV. The CDR3 totals 13 residues. CDR3 sequence: CASSRGQDYEQYF. DNA of the CDR3: TGTGCCAGCAGCCGTGGACAGGACTACGAGCAGTACTTC.

The chain uses TRBV27 and TRBJ2-6, with D perhaps matching TRBD1 (6 bases). V was shortened by 2 bases and J by 3 bases, with 8 bases between the two germline ends. Germline values: CDR1 MNHEY, CDR2 SMNVEV (reference sequence). CDR3 size: 15 residues. The CDR3 DNA sequence: TGTGCCAGCAGTTTAAACAGGGTTGGGGCCAACGTCCTGACTTTC. Its translation is CASSLNRVGANVLTF.

This clone was counted once. The gene calls are TRBV7-9 and TRBJ2-1; 9 bases fit TRBD2. CDR3 size: 18 residues. Germline V gene lookup returns CDR1 SEHNR and CDR2 FQNEAQ (reference sequence). The ends lost 2 bases at V and 5 bases at J; junction bases unmatched: 13. This CDR3 reads CASSLPPGGGRADNEQFF. In nucleotides, the CDR3 is TGTGCCAGCAGCTTACCCCCAGGAGGCGGGAGGGCCGACAATGAGCAGTTCTTC.

This chain connects TRBV27 to TRBJ1-2; possibly TRBD1 for D (5 bases). The V gene's germline CDR1 is MNHEY and CDR2 SMNVEV (reference sequence). The CDR3 is 14 amino acids. With 2 bases removed from V and 4 bases from J, the gap between germline ends came to 11 bases. The CDR3 nucleotides are TGTGCCAGCAGTTTAGGTCCCAGGGCCTATGGCTACACCTTC. It specifies CASSLGPRAYGYTF.

The chain joins TRBV2 to TRBJ2-7, with TRBD1 matching 10 bases. The V gene end was trimmed by 3 bases and the J gene end by 2 bases; junction bases not matched to a gene: 4. The CDR3 runs to 15 residues. Per the germline V gene, CDR1 is SNHLY and CDR2 is FYNNEI. This CDR3 reads CASSDRDRGPYEQYF. Here the CDR3 DNA reads TGTGCCAGCAGTGATAGGGACAGGGGCCCCTACGAGCAGTACTTC.

V gene TRBV19 combines with J gene TRBJ1-2; weak D call: TRBD1 (5 bases). CDR1 and CDR2 from the germline V gene are LNHDA and SQIVND (reference sequence). This CDR3 spans 14 amino acids. Deletions cut 6 bases from V and 5 bases from J, with 16 bases between. The chain's CDR3 is CASRVGGAGYGYTF. The CDR3 coding sequence is TGTGCCAGTAGGGTCGGAGGGGCTGGGTATGGCTACACCTTC.